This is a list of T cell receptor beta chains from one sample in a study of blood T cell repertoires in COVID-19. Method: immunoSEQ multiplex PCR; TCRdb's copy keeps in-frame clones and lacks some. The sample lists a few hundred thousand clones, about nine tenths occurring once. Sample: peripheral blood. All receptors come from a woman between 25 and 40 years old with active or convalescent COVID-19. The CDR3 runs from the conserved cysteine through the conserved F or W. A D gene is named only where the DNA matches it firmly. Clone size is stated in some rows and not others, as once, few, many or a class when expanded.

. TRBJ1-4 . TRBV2 CASRQNEKLFF TGTGCCAGCAGGCAGAATGAAAAACTGTTTTTT
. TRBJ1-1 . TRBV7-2 CASSLDSRVAFF TGTGCCAGCAGCTTAGATAGCCGGGTGGCTTTCTTT
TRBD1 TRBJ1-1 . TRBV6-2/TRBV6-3 CASSYGPRGSTEAFF TGTGCCAGCAGTTACGGGCCCAGGGGGTCCACTGAAGCTTTCTTT
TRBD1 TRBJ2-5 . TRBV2 CASSERQGQGTSYQETQYF TGTGCCAGCAGTGAGAGGCAGGGACAGGGGACTTCTTACCAAGAGACCCAGTACTTC
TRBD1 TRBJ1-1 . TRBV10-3 CAISSTDRGPEAFF TGTGCCATCAGCAGCACCGACAGGGGGCCTGAAGCTTTCTTT
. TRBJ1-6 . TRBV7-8 CASSPRGSSYNSPLHF TGTGCCAGCAGCCCACGCGGCAGCTCCTATAATTCACCCCTCCACTTT
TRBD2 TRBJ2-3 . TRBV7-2 CASSLIRGGRDTQYF TGTGCCAGCAGCTTAATACGGGGGGGCAGAGATACGCAGTATTTT
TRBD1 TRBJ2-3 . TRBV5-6 CASSPSGRQGITQYF TGTGCCAGCAGCCCATCCGGAAGACAGGGGATTACGCAGTATTTT
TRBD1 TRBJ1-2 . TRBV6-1 CASSAGQGSRAGGYTF TGTGCCAGCAGTGCTGGACAGGGAAGTAGGGCGGGCGGCTACACCTTC
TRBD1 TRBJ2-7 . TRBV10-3 CAISRTGPSYEQYF TGTGCCATCAGTCGGACAGGGCCGTCCTACGAGCAGTACTTC
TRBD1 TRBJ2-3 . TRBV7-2 CASSLEGAADTQYF TGTGCCAGCAGCTTAGAGGGGGCGGCAGATACGCAGTATTTT
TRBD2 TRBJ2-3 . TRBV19 CASSIGRGGRDTQYF TGTGCCAGTAGTATAGGACGGGGGGGCAGAGATACGCAGTATTTT
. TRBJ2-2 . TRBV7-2 CASSLKGPGLTGELFF TGTGCCAGCAGCTTGAAAGGTCCAGGGCTAACCGGGGAGCTGTTTTTT
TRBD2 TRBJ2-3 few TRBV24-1 CATSDLGLASSGTPSASTDTQYF TGTGCCACCAGTGATTTGGGGCTGGCGTCTAGCGGGACTCCTTCGGCCAGCACAGATACGCAGTATTTT
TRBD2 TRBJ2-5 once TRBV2 CASSRLAGAGETQYF TGTGCCAGCAGTAGACTAGCGGGAGCCGGAGAGACCCAGTACTTC
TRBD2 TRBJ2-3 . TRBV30 CAWRPWASGSTDTQYF TGTGCCTGGAGACCCTGGGCTAGCGGGAGCACAGATACGCAGTATTTT
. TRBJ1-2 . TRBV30 CAWSARGARYGYTF TGTGCCTGGAGTGCCCGAGGAGCACGCTATGGCTACACCTTC
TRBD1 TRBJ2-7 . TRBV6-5 CASSYSGTGDEQYF TGTGCCAGCAGTTACTCAGGGACAGGGGACGAGCAGTACTTC
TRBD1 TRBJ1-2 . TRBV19 CASSIQGALGYTF TGTGCCAGTTCGATACAGGGGGCGCTTGGCTACACCTTC
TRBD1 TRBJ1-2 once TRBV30 CAWSPGTGLDGYTF TGTGCCTGGAGTCCGGGGACAGGACTCGATGGCTACACCTTC
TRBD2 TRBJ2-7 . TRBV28 CASSLGLAGPYEQYF TGTGCCAGCAGTTTAGGACTAGCGGGCCCATACGAGCAGTACTTC
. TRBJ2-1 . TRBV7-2 CASSLVSSYSYNEQFF TGTGCCAGCAGCTTAGTCAGTTCTTACTCCTACAATGAGCAGTTCTTC
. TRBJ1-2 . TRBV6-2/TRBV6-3 CASSYFKQGSSYGYTF TGTGCCAGCAGTTACTTCAAACAGGGTAGTAGCTATGGCTACACCTTC
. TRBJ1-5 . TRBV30 CAWSSGSNQPQHF TGTGCCTGGAGTTCGGGAAGCAATCAGCCCCAGCATTTT
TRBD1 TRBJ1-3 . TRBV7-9 CASSWGQVVGNTIYF TGTGCCAGCAGCTGGGGACAGGTCGTTGGAAACACCATATATTTT
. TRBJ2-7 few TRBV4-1 CASSPRQEFAYEQYF TGCGCCAGCAGCCCCCGACAGGAATTTGCCTACGAGCAGTACTTC
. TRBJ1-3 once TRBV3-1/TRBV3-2 CASSQEGALLFTIYF TGTGCCAGCAGCCAAGAGGGGGCCCTTTTGTTCACCATATATTTT
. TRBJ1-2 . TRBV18 CASSPQAGGYTF TGTGCCAGCTCACCTCAGGCTGGAGGCTACACCTTC
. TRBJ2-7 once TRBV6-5 CASTGLYEQYF TGTGCCAGCACAGGGCTCTACGAGCAGTACTTC
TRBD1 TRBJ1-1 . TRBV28 CASSLSRGTGNTEAFF TGTGCCAGCAGTTTATCTCGGGGGACAGGGAACACTGAAGCTTTCTTT
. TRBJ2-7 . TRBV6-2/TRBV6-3 CASSYWGETSYEQYF TGTGCCAGCAGTTACTGGGGGGAAACAAGCTACGAGCAGTACTTC
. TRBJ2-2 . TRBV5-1 CASSWASDTGELFF TGCGCCAGCAGCTGGGCATCAGACACCGGGGAGCTGTTTTTT
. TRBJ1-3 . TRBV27 CASSFAGGNTIYF TGTGCCAGCAGTTTCGCAGGGGGAAACACCATATATTTT
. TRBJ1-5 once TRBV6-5 CASSYGGGDNQPQHF TGTGCCAGCAGTTACGGAGGCGGGGACAATCAGCCCCAGCATTTT
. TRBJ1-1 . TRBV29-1 CSVDRGGTEAFF TGCAGCGTTGATCGGGGAGGCACTGAAGCTTTCTTT
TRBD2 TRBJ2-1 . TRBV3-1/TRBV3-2 CASSHVRTRANEQFF TGTGCCAGCAGCCACGTCCGGACTAGAGCTAATGAGCAGTTCTTC
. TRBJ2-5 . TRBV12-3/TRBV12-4 CASSRYQETQYF TGTGCCAGCAGCCGGTACCAAGAGACCCAGTACTTC
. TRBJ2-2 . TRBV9 CASSPGGVQNTGELFF TGTGCCAGCAGCCCAGGAGGGGTTCAGAACACCGGGGAGCTGTTTTTT
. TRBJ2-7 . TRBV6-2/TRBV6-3 CASSAPNREQYF TGTGCCAGCAGTGCCCCTAACCGCGAGCAGTACTTC
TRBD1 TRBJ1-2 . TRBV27 CASPGGNYGYTF TGTGCCAGTCCAGGGGGGAACTATGGCTACACCTTC
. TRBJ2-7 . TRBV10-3 CAIRNRDLGGSYEQYF TGTGCCATCAGAAATAGGGACCTCGGGGGCTCCTACGAGCAGTACTTC
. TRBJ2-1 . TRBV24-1 CATSDFYRDNEQFF TGTGCCACCAGTGATTTTTACAGGGATAATGAGCAGTTCTTC
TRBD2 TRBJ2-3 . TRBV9 CASSSGRTSGSTDTQYF TGTGCCAGCAGTTCCGGAAGGACTAGCGGCTCCACAGATACGCAGTATTTT
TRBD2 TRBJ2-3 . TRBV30 CAWRRAGGGDTQYF TGTGCCTGGAGGAGAGCGGGGGGAGGAGATACGCAGTATTTT
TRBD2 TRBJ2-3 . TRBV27 CASSKPGLAGPGGTQYF TGTGCCAGCAGCAAGCCGGGACTAGCGGGCCCAGGAGGAACGCAGTATTTT
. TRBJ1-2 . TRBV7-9 CASSSPGHSFVYGYTF TGTGCCAGCAGCTCACCGGGACACTCTTTTGTCTATGGCTACACCTTC